The 32 T cell receptor beta chains in this list originate from one sample, sequenced in a study of blood T cell repertoires in COVID-19. The data were produced by immunoSEQ multiplex PCR, yet TCRdb's version contains in-frame clones alone and is incomplete. The sample holds about 57,000 clones; approximately 88% are singletons and the top ten take approximately 4.7%. Sample: peripheral blood. These receptors came from a human donor in a cohort sampled during active COVID-19.

This clone has a single count. The rearrangement uses TRBV20-1 and TRBJ2-3; no clear D. The V end lost 6 bases, the J end lost 6 bases, and 10 bases lay between the germline ends. The CDR3 extends over 11 amino acids. Germline values: CDR1 DFQATT, CDR2 SNEGSKA (reference sequence). The CDR3: CSARRADTQYF. The DNA of the CDR3 is TGCAGTGCCAGAAGAGCGGATACGCAGTATTTT.

V usage is TRBV19 and J usage is TRBJ1-2, with D possibly matching TRBD1 (6 bases). CDR1 is LNHDA, CDR2 SQIVND, per germline (reference sequence). The CDR3 totals 14 residues. V was trimmed by 3 bases and J by 2 bases, leaving 10 bases between them. The chain's CDR3 is CASSISGGNYGYTF. In DNA, the CDR3 is TGTGCCAGTAGTATTTCTGGGGGCAACTATGGCTACACCTTC.

The rearrangement links TRBV18 to TRBJ2-7; maybe TRBD1 (6 bases). Germline assignment: CDR1 KGHSH and CDR2 LQKENI. The ends were cut back, 5 bases at V and 13 bases at J, with 18 bases in the middle. This CDR3 has 12 residues. CDR3 region: CASSSYQGPEYF. For the CDR3, the DNA is TGTGCCAGCTCATCCTATCAGGGGCCCGAATACTTC.

This clone has more than one count but fewer than ten. This chain joins TRBV19 and TRBJ1-5, with 7 bases that match TRBD1. The length of the CDR3 is 14 residues. Germline lookup yields CDR1 LNHDA and CDR2 SQIVND (reference sequence). J gave up 3 bases and V 3 bases, and 2 bases lay outside the gene matches. The CDR3 here is CASSMTGNNQPQHF. The CDR3 DNA reads as TGTGCCAGTAGTATGACAGGGAACAATCAGCCCCAGCATTTT.

Concerning this clone: A read error may produce the germline difference seen at one junction end. The gene calls are TRBV4-3 and TRBJ1-2; D is undetermined. CDR1 and CDR2 (germline): LGHNA, YSLEER. This CDR3 is built from 20 residues. DNA for the CDR3: TGCGCCAGCAGCGAAGAAGGTGTGGGAGCAGGATCATCGCGATTCTATGGCTACACCTTC. Amino acid sequence: CASSEEGVGAGSSRFYGYTF.

The chain has TRBV5-1 and TRBJ2-3, with D uncertain. Deletions cut 7 bases from V and 4 bases from J, with 16 bases between. Germline values: CDR1 SGHRS, CDR2 YFSETQ. CDR3 length: 14 amino acids. The CDR3 sequence: CASSLGGIADTQYF. The CDR3, as DNA: TGCGCCAGCTCCTTGGGTGGCATCGCAGATACGCAGTATTTT.

J is TRBJ1-2 and V is TRBV3-1 (or the pseudogene TRBV3-2), with D unclear. CDR3 size: 14 residues. Germline values: CDR1 LGHDT, CDR2 YNNKEL (reference sequence). Deletions cut 2 bases from V and 1 base from J, with 8 bases between. The DNA for the CDR3 is TGTGCCAGCAGCCAATTGCAGATTAACTATGGCTACACCTTC. It encodes CASSQLQINYGYTF.

The CDR3 nucleotides read TGTGCCAGCAGCTTCGGACAGCAAGAGACCCAGTACTTC. Translating gives CASSFGQQETQYF. The J gene is TRBJ2-5, the V gene TRBV7-3, with a tentative D call TRBD1 (6 bases). In germline, CDR1 is SGHTA, CDR2 FQGTGA. Trimming took off 3 bases at V and 2 bases at J, with 7 bases between the two ends. This CDR3 has 13 amino acids. The full variable domain, its missing parts supplied by reference TRBV7-3 and TRBJ2-5, is GAGVSQTPSNKVTEKGKYVELRCDPISGHTALYWYRQSLGQGPEFLIYFQGTGAADDSGLPNDRFFAVRPEGSVSTLKIQRTERGDSAVYLCASSFGQQETQYFGPGTRLLVL.

Points on this clone: A read error may produce the germline difference seen at one junction end. V usage is TRBV18 and J usage is TRBJ2-2; the D gene is possibly TRBD2 (6 bases). Germline CDR1 is KGHSH and CDR2 is LQKENI. The CDR3 contains 16 residues. This CDR3 is CASSLGLAGPTEELFF. The CDR3 coding sequence is TGTGCCAGCTCACTTGGCCTGGCGGGGCCCACCGAGGAGCTGTTTTTT.

This rearrangement joins TRBV7-3 to TRBJ2-2; unclear D gene. This CDR3 contains 15 residues. From germline, CDR1 is SGHTA and CDR2 FQGTGA. V was shortened by 2 bases and J by 4 bases, with 11 bases between the two germline ends. The CDR3, as DNA: TGTGCCAGCAGCTTATTCGGGTCCGGCACCGGGGAGCTGTTTTTT. It encodes CASSLFGSGTGELFF.

The chain is built from TRBV24-1 and TRBJ1-2; D possibly corresponds to TRBD1 (6 bases). Germline V gives CDR1 KGHDR, CDR2 SFDVKD. Deletions cut 4 bases from V and 7 bases from J, with 12 bases between. The CDR3 has 13 residues. In DNA, the CDR3 is TGTGCCACCAGTGAGGGGGCGCGAGGTGGCTACACCTTC. This sequence encodes CATSEGARGGYTF.

This clone was observed a single time. The chain uses TRBV6-5 and TRBJ2-7; D uncertain. There are 14 residues in the CDR3. V shed 5 bases and J shed 2 bases, with 13 bases lying between them. CDR1 is MNHEY and CDR2 is SVGAGI in the germline V gene. CDR3 DNA sequence: TGTGCCAGCAGTCCGAGGTCCTTTGCCTACGAGCAGTACTTC. Amino acid sequence: CASSPRSFAYEQYF.

The sample holds a few counts of this clone. The rearrangement uses TRBV7-6 and TRBJ2-1; 12 bases map to TRBD2. V was clipped by 1 base and J by 9 bases; unmatched bases: 7. Germline V gene data show CDR1 as SGHVS and CDR2 as FNYEAQ. CDR3 length: 16 amino acids. The CDR3: CASSLEGTSGSGEQFF. The CDR3 nucleotides are TGTGCCAGCAGCTTAGAAGGGACTAGCGGGTCTGGTGAGCAGTTCTTC.

The J gene is TRBJ2-1, the V gene TRBV6-5; TRBD2 agrees at 8 bases. The CDR3 has 14 residues. The V gene end was trimmed by 0 bases and the J gene end by 16 bases; junction bases not matched to a gene: 11. Germline CDR1 reads MNHEY; CDR2 reads SVGAGI. The CDR3 loop is CASSYSGGSGSRFF. Written as DNA, the CDR3 is TGTGCCAGCAGTTACTCCGGCGGCAGCGGGAGTCGTTTCTTC.

The rearrangement uses TRBV11-2 and TRBJ1-1; TRBD1 agrees at 9 bases. CDR3 size: 17 residues. After removal of 4 bases from V and 0 bases from J, the junction contained 9 bases not matched to a gene. Germline loops: CDR1 SGHAT, CDR2 FQNNGV. The CDR3 nucleotides are TGTGCCAGCAGCTCTCCAGGGGACAGGGTATTGAACACTGAAGCTTTCTTT. Protein product: CASSSPGDRVLNTEAFF.

The chain combines TRBV4-3 with TRBJ2-1; 13 nucleotides match TRBD2. Per germline, CDR1 LGHNA and CDR2 YSLEER. Germline trimming cut 3 bases from V and 6 bases from J; bases unmatched to any gene: 5. The length of the CDR3 is 16 residues. The CDR3 reads CASSQVLAGGLNEQFF. The CDR3 DNA reads as TGCGCCAGCAGCCAGGTACTAGCGGGGGGGCTCAATGAGCAGTTCTTC.

J is TRBJ2-5 and V is TRBV4-1; tentatively, D is TRBD1 (5 bases). This CDR3 has 16 residues. Trimming stripped 4 bases from V and 2 bases from J, with 17 bases between. Germline V gene sequence: CDR1 MGHRA, CDR2 YSYEKL. CDR3 sequence (DNA): TGCGCCAGCAGCCCCTGGCGGCAGGGTGGGCAAGAGACCCAGTACTTC. It translates to CASSPWRQGGQETQYF.

The chain is built from TRBV7-6 and TRBJ2-5, with D tentatively TRBD1 (5 bases). V was cut by 1 base and J by 5 bases, with 17 bases left in between. Germline assignment: CDR1 SGHVS and CDR2 FNYEAQ. There are 16 residues in the CDR3. Here the CDR3 reads CASSLDPQGLRETQYF. The DNA for the CDR3 is TGTGCCAGCAGCTTAGATCCCCAGGGTCTGCGGGAGACCCAGTACTTC. The full variable domain, its missing parts supplied by reference TRBV7-6 and TRBJ2-5, is GAGVSQSPRYKVTKRGQDVALRCDPISGHVSLYWYRQALGQGPEFLTYFNYEAQQDKSGLPNDRFSAERPEGSISTLTIQRTEQRDSAMYRCASSLDPQGLRETQYFGPGTRLLVL.

The chain is built from TRBV18 and TRBJ1-6; 9 nucleotides align to TRBD1. CDR3 size: 14 residues. Germline loops: CDR1 KGHSH, CDR2 LQKENI. The junction had 1 base not matched to a gene; V was cut back by 5 bases and J by 5 bases. This chain's CDR3 is CASSRTGDNSPLHF. CDR3 nucleotides: TGTGCCAGCTCAAGGACAGGGGATAATTCACCCCTCCACTTT.

The V gene is TRBV30, the J gene TRBJ1-5, with D perhaps matching TRBD1 (6 bases). The CDR3 loop spans 18 amino acids. Germline lookup yields CDR1 GTSNPN and CDR2 SVGIG (reference sequence). With 3 bases removed from V and 6 bases from J, the gap between germline ends came to 27 bases. The CDR3 DNA reads as TGTGCCTGGAGCCAAGGGGGTTTGAGACAGGCGAGAAGTCAGCCCCAGCATTTT. It codes for CAWSQGGLRQARSQPQHF. Full variable domain (remainder filled in from reference TRBV30 and TRBJ1-5): SQTIHQWPATLVQPVGSPLSLECTVEGTSNPNLYWYRQAAGRGLQLLFYSVGIGQISSEVPQNLSASRPQDRQFILSSKKLLLSDSGFYLCAWSQGGLRQARSQPQHFGDGTRLSIL.

The chain recombines TRBV7-2 with TRBJ2-5; 8 bases map to TRBD2. The CDR3 spans 14 residues. The germline V gene encodes CDR1 SGHTA and CDR2 FQGNSA. The V and J ends lost 0 bases and 5 bases, in that order; junction bases with no gene match: 2. This CDR3 reads CASSLAGGAETQYF. For the CDR3, the DNA is TGTGCCAGCAGCTTAGCCGGGGGGGCGGAGACCCAGTACTTC.

The genes are TRBV5-1 and TRBJ2-1; 9 nucleotides align to TRBD2. V gave up 1 base and J gave up 10 bases; unmatched junction bases: 12. CDR3 length: 16 residues. Per the germline V gene, CDR1 is SGHRS and CDR2 is YFSETQ. The CDR3 DNA is TGCGCCAGCAGCTTGAACCCAGCGGGAGGCCCCAGGGAGCAGTTCTTC. Its protein product is CASSLNPAGGPREQFF.

V is TRBV6-2 or TRBV6-3 and J is TRBJ2-7, with TRBD1 matching over 10 bases. This CDR3 contains 16 residues. Germline loops: CDR1 MNHEY, CDR2 SVGEGT. Losses at the gene ends were 4 bases for V and 5 bases for J; bases not matched to a gene: 11. DNA for the CDR3: TGTGCCAGCAGTTGGCAGTCCGGGACAGGGGAAAACGAGCAGTACTTC. This gives the protein CASSWQSGTGENEQYF.

V and J are TRBV18 and TRBJ2-7; 8 nucleotides match TRBD1. Germline CDR1 and CDR2: KGHSH and LQKENI. Trimming at V came to 3 bases and at J to 2 bases, leaving 6 bases not matched to a gene. CDR3 length equals 15 residues. CDR3 protein: CASSPQGATPYEQYF. For the CDR3, the DNA is TGTGCCAGCTCACCTCAGGGGGCCACCCCCTACGAGCAGTACTTC.

The V call is TRBV18, the J call TRBJ2-3; 11 positions match TRBD1. The CDR3 runs 18 residues. Looked up from germline, CDR1 is KGHSH and CDR2 is LQKENI. V shed 4 bases and J 1 base; nucleotides not matched to a gene: 10. The CDR3 coding sequence is TGTGCCAGCTCACGGGACAGGGGGAGTAACTCAGGCACAGATACGCAGTATTTT. Protein sequence: CASSRDRGSNSGTDTQYF.

This clone has just a few counts. The chain employs TRBV30 and TRBJ1-6; D not resolved. Trimming pared 5 bases from V and 4 bases from J, leaving 6 bases between. This CDR3 has 12 residues. The germline V gene encodes CDR1 GTSNPN and CDR2 SVGIG (reference sequence). CDR3 amino acids: CAWDTYNSPLHF. The CDR3 nucleotides read TGTGCCTGGGACACGTATAATTCACCCCTCCACTTT.

The J gene is TRBJ2-3, the V gene TRBV14; 7 nucleotides match TRBD2. The CDR3 sequence is 18 residues long. CDR1 is SGHDN, CDR2 FVKESK, per germline. The V and J ends lost 0 bases and 2 bases, in that order; junction bases with no gene match: 11. The CDR3 sequence: CASSQDHVLARFTDTQYF. The CDR3, as DNA: TGTGCCAGCAGCCAAGATCACGTACTAGCGAGATTCACAGATACGCAGTATTTT.

The CDR3 DNA follows: TGCGCCAGCAGCAAATTCGGACAGGGGGCTTACAATGAGCAGTTCTTC. Translated: CASSKFGQGAYNEQFF. The V and J genes are TRBV4-1 and TRBJ2-1; the match to TRBD1 covers 11 bases. CDR3 length: 16 residues. Germline assignment: CDR1 MGHRA and CDR2 YSYEKL. V shed 5 bases and J 4 bases; nucleotides not matched to a gene: 7.

The chain employs TRBV12-3 or TRBV12-4 and TRBJ1-1, with 7 bases that match TRBD1. The CDR3 is 13 amino acids. J was trimmed by 4 bases and V by 5 bases; bases with no gene match: 4. The CDR3 DNA reads TGTGCCAGCAGTACAGGGGCGGGCACTGAAGCTTTCTTT. Its translation: CASSTGAGTEAFF.

The chain uses TRBV5-6 and TRBJ1-1; TRBD1 might be the D (5 bases). The V gene lost 0 bases and the J gene lost 3 bases, with 12 bases spanning the gap. The length of the CDR3 is 15 residues. The V gene's germline CDR1 is SGHDT and CDR2 YYEEEE. CDR3 region: CASSLDERDYTEAFF. The DNA of the CDR3 is TGTGCCAGCAGCTTGGACGAAAGGGACTACACTGAAGCTTTCTTT.

The DNA of the CDR3 is TGTGCCAGCAGCAGCGGGACTGGGGAGTACACTGAAGCTTTCTTT. Its translation is CASSSGTGEYTEAFF. V and J are TRBV7-8 and TRBJ1-1; D is possibly TRBD1 (5 bases). Germline V CDR1 and CDR2: SGHVS, FQNEAQ. The CDR3 is 15 residues long. With 5 bases removed from V and 3 bases from J, the gap between germline ends came to 16 bases.

The CDR3 region has the DNA TGTGCCAGCAGTTTATCACTCAGGGTTGATGAGCAGTTCTTC. Translating gives CASSLSLRVDEQFF. The chain combines TRBV27 with TRBJ2-1; D might be TRBD1 (5 bases). CDR1 and CDR2 (germline): MNHEY, SMNVEV (reference sequence). The CDR3 length is 14 residues. V lost 0 bases, J lost 8 bases, and 11 bases lay in between.